This T cell receptor beta chain originates from a study of cytotoxic CD8 clonotypes in ibrutinib-treated CLL. Overall study context: Results showed about 25 partial and 2 complete responses; following median approximately 68 months, approximately 14 remained remitted, around twelve advanced. Overall study findings and caveats: Public clonotypes occurred uncommonly; on treatment, they contracted or remained stable. Baseline levels were approached again at progression, after clonality had risen at ibrutinib response.

This clone has just one count. Antigen unknown. Assay: immunoSEQ multiplex PCR; the TCRdb copy retains only in-frame clones and omits some. The table shows a few hundred thousand clones, with approximately 80% occurring only once. In germline, CDR1 is MNHEY, CDR2 SMNVEV (reference sequence). This CDR3 is built from 13 residues. V was trimmed by 6 bases and J by 5 bases, leaving 13 bases between them. Libraries of TCR beta were made from 1.5 to 2 micrograms of genomic DNA that came from cryopreserved PBMCs. The sequencing here drew on PBMCs, taken before ibrutinib treatment. The receptor comes from a human donor with chronic lymphocytic leukemia. V and J are TRBV27 and TRBJ1-2, with D maybe TRBD1 (5 bases). DNA of the CDR3: TGTGCCAGCAGGCCGGGACGCACATATGGCTACACCTTC. Translation gives CASRPGRTYGYTF.